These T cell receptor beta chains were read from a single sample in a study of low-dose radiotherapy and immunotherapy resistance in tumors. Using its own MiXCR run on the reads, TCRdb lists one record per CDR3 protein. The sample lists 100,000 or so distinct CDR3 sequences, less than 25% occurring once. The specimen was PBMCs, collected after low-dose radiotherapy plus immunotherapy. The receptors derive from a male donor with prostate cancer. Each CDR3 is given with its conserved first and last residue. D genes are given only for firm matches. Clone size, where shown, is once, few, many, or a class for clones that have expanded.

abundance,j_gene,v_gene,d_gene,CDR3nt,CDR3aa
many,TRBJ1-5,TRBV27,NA,TGTGCCAGCAGTTTGATAGGTGGGCAGCCCCAGCATTTT,CASSLIGGQPQHF
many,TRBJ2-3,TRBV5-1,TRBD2,TGCGCCAGCAGCGTGACTAGCGGGGGCACAGATACGCAGTATTTT,CASSVTSGGTDTQYF
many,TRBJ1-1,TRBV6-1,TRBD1,TGTGCCAGCAGTGAAGCGTTACTTGGGACAGGCACGAACACTGAAGCTTTCTTT,CASSEALLGTGTNTEAFF
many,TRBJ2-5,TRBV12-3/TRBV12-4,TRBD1,TGTGCCAGCAGGGGGACAGACGAGACCCAGTACTTC,CASRGTDETQYF
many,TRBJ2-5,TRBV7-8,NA,TGTGCCAGCACCTTTCAAGAGACCCAGTACTTC,CASTFQETQYF
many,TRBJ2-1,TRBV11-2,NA,TGTGCCAGCAGCTTTAGACCCGCGACCGAGTCCTTCTACAATGAGCAGTTCTTC,CASSFRPATESFYNEQFF
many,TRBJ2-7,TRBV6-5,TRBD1,TGTGCCAGCAGTAAACCGGGACAGTTATCCTACGAGCAGTACTTC,CASSKPGQLSYEQYF
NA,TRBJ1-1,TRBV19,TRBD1,TGTGCCAGTAGTATAGCTTTGACAGGGTACACTGAAGCTTTCTTT,CASSIALTGYTEAFF
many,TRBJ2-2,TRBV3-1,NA,TGTGCCAGCAGCCAAGGATACTCCCGGAACACCGGGGAGCTGTTTTTT,CASSQGYSRNTGELFF
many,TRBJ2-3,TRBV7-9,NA,TGTGCCAGCATCTTGGGCGGGGGCACAGATACGCAGTATTTT,CASILGGGTDTQYF
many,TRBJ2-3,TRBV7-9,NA,TGTGCCAGCAGCTTAGCAGGTCGCACAGATACGCAGTATTTT,CASSLAGRTDTQYF
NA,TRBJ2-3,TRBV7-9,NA,TGTGCCAGCACCACAGGAGGGGAACCCACAGATACGCAGTATTTT,CASTTGGEPTDTQYF
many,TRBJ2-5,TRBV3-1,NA,TGTGCCAGCAGCCCAGGACGAGTGGAGACCCAGTACTTC,CASSPGRVETQYF
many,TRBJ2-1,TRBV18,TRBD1,TGTGCCAGCTCACCGGAACAGGGGGCCTACAATGAGCAGTTCTTC,CASSPEQGAYNEQFF
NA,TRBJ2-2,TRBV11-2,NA,TGTGCCAGCAGTTCAAGTGACCCATACACCGGGGAGCTGTTTTTT,CASSSSDPYTGELFF
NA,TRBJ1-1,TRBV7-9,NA,TGTGCCAGCGTCAAAAGTAGGAACACTGAAGCTTTCTTT,CASVKSRNTEAFF
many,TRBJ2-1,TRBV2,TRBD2,TGTGCCAGCAACGGCGCGGGGGGGCGCAATGAGCAGTTCTTC,CASNGAGGRNEQFF
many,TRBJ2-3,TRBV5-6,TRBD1,TGTGCCAGCAGCTTGTGGCAGGGGGCCACCGATACGCAGTATTTT,CASSLWQGATDTQYF
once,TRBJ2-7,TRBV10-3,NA,TGTGCCATCAGTTCCCAGGGGGGCTCAAACGAGCAGTACTTC,CAISSQGGSNEQYF
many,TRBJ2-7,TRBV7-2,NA,TGTGCCAGCAGCTTATTGGGCCTCTACGAGCAGTACTTC,CASSLLGLYEQYF
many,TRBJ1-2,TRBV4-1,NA,TGCGCCAGCAGCCGTCCGGGGGGATGGTATGGCTACACCTTC,CASSRPGGWYGYTF
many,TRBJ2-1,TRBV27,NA,TGTGCCAGCAGTTTCTCTGGAGCCAGTGCACAGGGTGAGCAGTTCTTC,CASSFSGASAQGEQFF
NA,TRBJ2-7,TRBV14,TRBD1,TGTGCCAGCAGCCGGGACAGGGGGTGGGAGCAGTACTTC,CASSRDRGWEQYF
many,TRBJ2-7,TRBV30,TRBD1,TGTGCCTGGTTGGGCGCCGGGACAGGGACCTACGAGCAGTACTTC,CAWLGAGTGTYEQYF
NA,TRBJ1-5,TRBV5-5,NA,TGTGCCAGCAGCGCAAGTCTTCTTTCAGGGGATCGTCAGCCCCAGCATTTT,CASSASLLSGDRQPQHF
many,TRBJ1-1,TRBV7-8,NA,TGTGCCAGCAGCTTAGGGAGTGGGGGCTATGAAGCTTTCTTT,CASSLGSGGYEAFF
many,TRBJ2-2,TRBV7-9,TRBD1,TGTGCCAGCAGCTCGGGACAGACTAACACCGGGGAGCTGTTTTTT,CASSSGQTNTGELFF
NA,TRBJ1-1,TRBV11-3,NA,TGTGCCAGCAGTTCCAGACCCCAGGGCACTGAAGCTTTCTTT,CASSSRPQGTEAFF
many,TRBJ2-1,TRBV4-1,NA,TGCGCCAGCAGCCAGACGGCCGGGACATCTAACGAAAATGAGCAGTTCTTC,CASSQTAGTSNENEQFF